A single count supports the clone carrying this TCR beta chain. Its cognate antigen is unknown. This specimen belongs to a study of a mutant IDH1 vaccine in newly diagnosed glioma. On the study more broadly: Every participant had undergone radiotherapy, temozolomide, or both before, and most underwent both.

Time point described: week 47, end of study. The investigators gave 300 ug of mutant IDH1 20-mer peptide in each vaccine dose, together with topical imiquimod. Here immunoSEQ multiplex PCR was the method, and the copy in TCRdb shows in-frame clones only, minus some. The sample lists some 21,000 clones, more than 70% occurring once. Material: PBMCs, obtained from a glioma patient whose treatment included an IDH1 peptide vaccine. The source is a man between 35 and 55 years old with glioma.

The DNA for the CDR3 is TGTGCCAGCAGCGCCGGGACTAGCGGGAGGTTTCGGGAGACCCAGTACTTC. Its translation is CASSAGTSGRFRETQYF. J is TRBJ2-5 and V is TRBV5-4; 15 nucleotides match TRBD2. The CDR3 is made up of 17 amino acids. Looked up from germline, CDR1 is SGHNT and CDR2 is YYREEE (reference sequence). J was trimmed by 5 bases and V by 4 bases; bases with no gene match: 9.